This paragraph covers one T cell receptor (beta chain) sequence. This sample was included in a study of blood T cell repertoires in COVID-19. Across the whole study: Italy, Spain and the United States were the sources of the convalescent and acute COVID-19 samples.

Per the authors' pipeline: Researchers report that nucleated cell counts were estimated from reference gene primer amplification. Only in-frame clones appear in the TCRdb table, and some are missing; sequencing was by immunoSEQ multiplex PCR. The V and J calls and clone size were taken over from that table, and D and trimming were inferred from the DNA. The sample comprises around 180,000 clones, roughly 80% of which are singletons, and 4.5% to 6.5% rests with the top ten. The origin of this receptor is a woman in her 30s with acute or convalescent COVID-19. Sequencing was performed on peripheral blood.

CDR3 sequence: CASSPAGTYNEQFF. The CDR3 DNA reads as TGTGCCAGCAGTCCCGCGGGGACCTACAATGAGCAGTTCTTC. This sequence joins TRBV27 and TRBJ2-1; TRBD2 might be the D (6 bases). V lost 5 bases, J lost 2 bases, and 10 bases lay in between. CDR1 MNHEY and CDR2 SMNVEV come from the germline V gene (reference sequence). The CDR3 runs 14 residues.